Each of the 15 T cell receptor beta chains below was sequenced from the same sample in a study of glioma-infiltrating T cells after dendritic cell vaccination. Assay used: immunoSEQ multiplex PCR; TCRdb lists only in-frame clones, some missing. Here the sample spans 99,000 or so clones, almost 90% being singletons. Sample time point: after dendritic cell vaccination, including at tumor progression/relapse. Material: blood, obtained after dendritic cell vaccination. Receptors were obtained from a human donor with glioblastoma.

V gene TRBV6-1 combines with J gene TRBJ2-7; D possibly corresponds to TRBD1 (5 bases). The CDR3 contains 15 residues. V was clipped by 6 bases and J by 0 bases, with 15 bases between them. Germline V CDR1 and CDR2: MNHNS, SASEGT. CDR3 bases: TGTGCCAGCAGCGCAGGGCCCAAAAGCTCCTACGAGCAGTACTTC. Encoded protein: CASSAGPKSSYEQYF.

This clone was observed once. The chain carries TRBV5-1 and TRBJ2-2, with D perhaps matching TRBD1 (6 bases). Trimming removed 0 bases at V and 3 bases at J, with 12 bases between. The germline V gene has CDR1 SGHRS and CDR2 YFSETQ. The CDR3 is 16 residues long. The CDR3: CASSLARSGDTGELFF. In DNA form, the CDR3 reads TGCGCCAGCAGCTTGGCGCGCTCAGGGGACACCGGGGAGCTGTTTTTT. Drawing the rest from reference TRBV5-1 and TRBJ2-2, the complete variable domain is KAGVTQTPRYLIKTRGQQVTLSCSPISGHRSVSWYQQTPGQGLQFLFEYFSETQRNKGNFPGRFSGRQFSNSRSEMNVSTLELGDSALYLCASSLARSGDTGELFFGEGSRLTVL.

V and J are TRBV11-2 and TRBJ2-5; 8 positions agree with TRBD2. The better agreement between TRBJ2-7 and the DNA end casts doubt on the J call. Germline CDR1 reads SGHAT; CDR2 reads FQNNGV. The CDR3 sequence is 13 residues long. CDR3 DNA sequence: TGTGCCAGCAGACTAGCGGCTACCTACGAGCAGTACTTC. Amino acids: CASRLAATYEQYF.

This clone was seen once. The chain joins TRBV27 to TRBJ2-7; D possibly corresponds to TRBD1 (6 bases). The CDR3 is 15 amino acids. Between the trimmed V and J ends, which lost 6 bases and 3 bases, there was a span of 18 bases. Per the germline V gene, CDR1 is MNHEY and CDR2 is SMNVEV (reference sequence). The CDR3 loop is CASRTGTRGFYEQYF. DNA of the CDR3: TGTGCCAGCAGGACCGGGACACGGGGTTTCTACGAGCAGTACTTC.

The chain employs TRBV11-2 and TRBJ1-2, with unresolved D. Per germline, CDR1 SGHAT and CDR2 FQNNGV. V lost 5 bases and J 2 bases, leaving 15 bases between the germline ends. The CDR3 runs to 15 residues. CDR3 protein: CASSPTRTVNYGYTF. Written as DNA, the CDR3 is TGTGCCAGCAGCCCCACCCGTACGGTAAACTATGGCTACACCTTC.

The chain employs TRBV9 and TRBJ1-2; 8 bases map to TRBD1. Germline V gene lookup returns CDR1 SGDLS and CDR2 YYNGEE. The J segment lost 0 bases and the V segment lost 3 bases, leaving 7 bases of the junction unmatched. This CDR3 contains 16 residues. Written as DNA, the CDR3 is TGTGCCAGCAGCGCAAACGGACAGGGTACTAACTATGGCTACACCTTC. Encoded protein: CASSANGQGTNYGYTF.

The chain recombines TRBV30 with TRBJ2-1; 8 bases map to TRBD1. Germline-derived CDR1 and CDR2 are GTSNPN and SVGIG (reference sequence). With V trimmed by 3 bases and J by 1 base, 5 bases remained unmatched. The CDR3 is made up of 15 amino acids. Here the CDR3 DNA reads TGTGCCTGGAGCGGGGACAGGTCTTCCTACAATGAGCAGTTCTTC. Residues: CAWSGDRSSYNEQFF.

The chain has TRBV4-1 and TRBJ1-5; D gene unclear. There are 15 residues in the CDR3. Germline CDR1 is MGHRA and CDR2 is YSYEKL. The V gene lost 1 base and the J gene lost 2 bases, with 9 bases spanning the gap. The CDR3 sequence: CASSQVITGNQPQHF. The CDR3, as DNA: TGCGCCAGCAGCCAAGTTATCACAGGCAATCAGCCCCAGCATTTT.

The DNA for the CDR3 is TGTGCCAGCAGTTACAGGCGGGAGGGGCAGTTCTTC. Amino acid sequence: CASSYRREGQFF. The gene calls are TRBV6-6 and TRBJ2-1, with 9 bases matching TRBD2. The CDR3 totals 12 residues. Germline CDR1 and CDR2: MNHNY and SVGAGI (reference sequence). With 2 bases clipped from V and 12 bases from J, the junction kept 2 bases outside the gene matches.

The CDR3 region is CASSPLQGMNTGELFF. The CDR3 bases are TGTGCCAGCAGCCCTCTACAGGGGATGAACACCGGGGAGCTGTTTTTT. The chain has TRBV5-5 and TRBJ2-2; TRBD1 aligns across 7 bases. Looked up from germline, CDR1 is SGHKS and CDR2 is YYEKEE (reference sequence). This CDR3 region has 16 residues. Trimming took 4 bases from V and 1 from J; bases not matched to a gene: 7.

This chain uses TRBV7-9 with TRBJ2-7; unclear D gene. The CDR3 extends over 12 amino acids. The V gene lost 4 bases and the J gene lost 4 bases, with 8 bases spanning the gap. CDR1 is SEHNR and CDR2 is FQNEAQ in the germline V gene (reference sequence). CDR3 nucleotides: TGTGCCAGCAGCTCGTACGGGTACGAGCAGTACTTC. This translates into CASSSYGYEQYF. Full variable domain (rest looked up from reference TRBV7-9 and TRBJ2-7): DTGVSQNPRHKITKRGQNVTFRCDPISEHNRLYWYRQTLGQGPEFLTYFQNEAQLEKSRLLSDRFSAERPKGSFSTLEIQRTEQGDSAMYLCASSSYGYEQYFGPGTRLTVT.

CDR3 nucleotides: TGTGCCAGCAGCACCGGGACAGATACCGGGGAGCTGTTTTTT. It is translated as CASSTGTDTGELFF. J is TRBJ2-2 and V is TRBV2; TRBD1 matches 7 bases. Germline loops: CDR1 SNHLY, CDR2 FYNNEI. The CDR3 totals 14 residues. The V segment lost 6 bases and the J segment 5 bases; nucleotides outside the gene matches: 6. Complete variable domain (other parts from reference TRBV2 and TRBJ2-2): EPEVTQTPSHQVTQMGQEVILRCVPISNHLYFYWYRQILGQKVEFLVSFYNNEISEKSEIFDDQFSVERPDGSNFTLKIRSTKLEDSAMYFCASSTGTDTGELFFGEGSRLTVL.

The V gene is TRBV20-1, the J gene TRBJ2-3; D is unclear. The CDR3 covers 10 residues. V shed 5 bases and J shed 3 bases, with 3 bases lying between them. Germline CDR1 reads DFQATT; CDR2 reads SNEGSKA (reference sequence). The CDR3 sequence: CSALTDTQYF. CDR3 DNA sequence: TGCAGTGCTCTTACAGATACGCAGTATTTT.

The gene calls are TRBV2 and TRBJ2-3; D perhaps matches TRBD1 (5 bases). V shed 2 bases and J shed 4 bases, with 10 bases lying between them. From germline, CDR1 is SNHLY and CDR2 FYNNEI. This CDR3 is 14 amino acids long. CDR3 DNA sequence: TGTGCCAGCAGTGAACAGGGAATGCCAGATACGCAGTATTTT. Residues: CASSEQGMPDTQYF.

This chain uses TRBV2 with TRBJ2-4; TRBD2 might be the D (6 bases). This CDR3 comprises 15 residues. The V end was cut by 8 bases, the J end by 0 bases, with 14 bases between. Germline CDR1 and CDR2: SNHLY and FYNNEI. The CDR3 loop is CASSYPAGAKNIQYF. CDR3 in DNA: TGTGCCAGCTCCTATCCAGCGGGAGCCAAAAACATTCAGTACTTC.